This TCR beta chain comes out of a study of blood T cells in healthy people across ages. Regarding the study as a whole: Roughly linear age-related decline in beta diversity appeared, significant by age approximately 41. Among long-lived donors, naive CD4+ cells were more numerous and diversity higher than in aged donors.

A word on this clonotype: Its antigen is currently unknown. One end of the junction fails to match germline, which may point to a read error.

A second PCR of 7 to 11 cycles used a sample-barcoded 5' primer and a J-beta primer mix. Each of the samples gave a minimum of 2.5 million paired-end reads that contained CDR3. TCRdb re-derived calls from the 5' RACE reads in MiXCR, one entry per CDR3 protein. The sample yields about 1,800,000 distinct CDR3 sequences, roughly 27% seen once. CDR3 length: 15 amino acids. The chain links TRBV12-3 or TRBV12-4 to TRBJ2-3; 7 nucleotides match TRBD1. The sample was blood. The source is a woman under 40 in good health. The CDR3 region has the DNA TGTGCCAGCAGTCTCGACAGGGTAATCACAGATGCGCAGTATTTT. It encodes CASSLDRVITDAQYF.